One and the same sample provided the 23 T cell receptor beta chains below, sequenced in a study of cytomegalovirus exposure and HLA in healthy donors. Sequenced by immunoSEQ multiplex PCR; TCRdb stores in-frame clones only, minus some. The table lists under 200,000 clones, about 96% of them singletons. The specimen was PBMCs. The receptors were sampled from a woman aged 18-35 years in good health and CMV-seronegative.

J is TRBJ2-3 and V is TRBV4-3; TRBD2 is a possible D gene (6 bases). V was pared by 0 bases and J by 4 bases, with 11 bases between. CDR1 and CDR2 from the germline V gene are LGHNA and YSLEER. The CDR3 is 15 residues long. CDR3 DNA: TGCGCCAGCAGCCAAGATGGGCGGGGCTCAGATACGCAGTATTTT. Protein: CASSQDGRGSDTQYF.

The rearrangement links TRBV6-5 to TRBJ2-7; 7 bases match TRBD1. Germline CDR1 is MNHEY and CDR2 is SVGAGI. The CDR3 is 14 residues long. J gave up 3 bases and V 5 bases, and 7 bases lay outside the gene matches. The DNA of the CDR3 is TGTGCCAGCAGTCGCATGCAGGGGGTCTACGAGCAGTACTTC. It codes for CASSRMQGVYEQYF.

The rearrangement links TRBV5-1 to TRBJ2-5, with TRBD1 as a possible D gene (5 bases). Between the trimmed V and J ends, which lost 3 bases and 2 bases, there was a span of 8 bases. Germline V gene lookup returns CDR1 SGHRS and CDR2 YFSETQ. CDR3 length: 13 amino acids. This CDR3 reads CASSSDIQETQYF. The CDR3 DNA follows: TGCGCCAGCAGCTCGGACATTCAAGAGACCCAGTACTTC.

On this clone: The junction departs from the called germline gene at one end, perhaps through a read error. This chain connects TRBV9 to TRBJ1-2, with 9 bases matching TRBD1. The V gene's germline CDR1 is SGDLS and CDR2 YYNGEE. CDR3 length: 15 residues. CDR3 region: CASSAEAGTGTDDVF. The DNA for the CDR3 is TGTGCCAGCAGCGCCGAAGCCGGGACAGGGACGGACGATGTCTTC.

The chain carries TRBV30 and TRBJ2-7; 13 bases match TRBD2. Germline CDR1 and CDR2: GTSNPN and SVGIG (reference sequence). The trim removed 2 bases at V and 6 bases at J, leaving 7 bases unmatched. The CDR3 contains 15 residues. The CDR3 spells CAWSTRLAGGGEQYF. In nucleotides, the CDR3 is TGTGCCTGGAGTACCCGACTAGCGGGGGGTGGCGAGCAGTACTTC.

This chain links TRBV4-3 with TRBJ2-5; a possible D gene is TRBD2 (6 bases). CDR3 length: 19 residues. V shed 1 base and J shed 0 bases, with 21 bases lying between them. Germline V gene sequence: CDR1 LGHNA, CDR2 YSLEER. In nucleotides, the CDR3 is TGCGCCAGCAGCCAAGGGTTCGTCGGGGCGGGGAAAAACCAAGAGACCCAGTACTTC. The encoded protein is CASSQGFVGAGKNQETQYF.

The chain uses TRBV5-5 and TRBJ1-6, with TRBD1 matching 9 bases. In germline, CDR1 is SGHKS, CDR2 YYEKEE (reference sequence). This CDR3 spans 15 amino acids. The V gene end was trimmed by 3 bases and the J gene end by 9 bases; junction bases not matched to a gene: 7. CDR3 sequence (DNA): TGTGCCAGCAGCTCGGGGACAGGGCTGAGTTCACCCCTCCACTTT. Amino acid sequence: CASSSGTGLSSPLHF.

V is TRBV25-1 and J is TRBJ2-7, with TRBD2 matching over 7 bases. Per germline, CDR1 MGHDK and CDR2 SYGVNS. This CDR3 has 14 residues. J was trimmed by 1 base and V by 6 bases; bases with no gene match: 6. CDR3 amino acids: CASRDSGGSYEQYF. The CDR3 DNA follows: TGTGCCAGCAGGGACTCCGGGGGGTCCTACGAGCAGTACTTC.

The V call is TRBV5-1, the J call TRBJ1-2; the D gene is possibly TRBD1 (6 bases). Germline CDR1 reads SGHRS; CDR2 reads YFSETQ. Trimming pared 4 bases from V and 8 bases from J, leaving 18 bases between. The CDR3 contains 14 residues. CDR3 residues: CASSPRVGASGYTF. As DNA, the CDR3 is TGCGCCAGCAGCCCGCGGGTGGGGGCGAGCGGCTACACCTTC.

This clone was observed a single time. This chain links TRBV7-9 with TRBJ1-2; possible D gene TRBD1, 5 bases. Trimming left V 5 bases short and J 10 bases short, with 20 bases between. In germline, CDR1 is SEHNR, CDR2 FQNEAQ (reference sequence). The CDR3 runs to 14 residues. The CDR3 coding sequence is TGTGCCAGCAGCCCCCGGCGGGGGAAGGAGGACTACACCTTC. Residues: CASSPRRGKEDYTF.

The genes are TRBV12-2 and TRBJ1-5; TRBD1 reflects the table's D call only, with no check against the DNA. TRBV12-2 is an annotated pseudogene. The CDR3 length is 13 residues. CDR3 residues: CASRQDRLWPQHF. The CDR3 DNA reads TGTGCAAGTCGCCAAGACAGGTTATGGCCCCAGCATTTT.

V gene TRBV7-9 combines with J gene TRBJ1-3; 8 nucleotides match TRBD1. V lost 1 base to trimming and J lost 0 bases; unmatched junction nucleotides: 2. The V gene's germline CDR1 is SEHNR and CDR2 FQNEAQ (reference sequence). The CDR3 has 16 amino acids. CDR3 amino acids: CASSLDGTGSGNTIYF. The CDR3 bases are TGTGCCAGCAGCTTAGACGGGACAGGCTCTGGAAACACCATATATTTT.

The chain couples TRBV6-5 to TRBJ1-1; maybe TRBD1 (5 bases). The CDR3 is 16 residues long. Trimming shortened V by 1 base and J by 3 bases, and 15 bases separated the two germline ends. Germline V gene lookup returns CDR1 MNHEY and CDR2 SVGAGI. CDR3 loop: CASSYYTAGKDTEAFF. The CDR3 bases are TGTGCCAGCAGTTACTATACGGCAGGGAAGGACACTGAAGCTTTCTTT.

The chain links TRBV6-1 to TRBJ1-2; D not resolved. CDR3 size: 17 residues. CDR1 and CDR2 (germline): MNHNS, SASEGT. Trimming took off 0 bases at V and 2 bases at J, with 16 bases between the two ends. The CDR3 DNA follows: TGTGCCAGCAGTGAAGCGCTTCGCGGGAGTAGAAACTATGGCTACACCTTC. Translation gives CASSEALRGSRNYGYTF.

A note on this clone: Other DNA sequences in the sample encode the same CDR3. The chain combines TRBV6-5 with TRBJ1-2; possibly TRBD1 for D (5 bases). Trimming removed 2 bases at V and 2 bases at J, with 9 bases between. Germline CDR1 reads MNHEY; CDR2 reads SVGAGI. CDR3 size: 14 residues. The CDR3 nucleotides read TGTGCCAGCAGTTACGGGCAGGGAAACTATGGCTACACCTTC. Translating gives CASSYGQGNYGYTF.

The rearrangement joins TRBV2 to TRBJ2-5; 8 nucleotides align to TRBD1. Germline lookup yields CDR1 SNHLY and CDR2 FYNNEI. CDR3 length: 16 residues. V lost 6 bases, J lost 5 bases, and 14 bases stayed unmatched. CDR3 in amino acids: CASRGQPTGDWETQYF. As DNA, the CDR3 is TGTGCCAGCAGGGGCCAGCCGACAGGGGATTGGGAGACCCAGTACTTC.

The chain is built from TRBV18 and TRBJ2-4, with TRBD1 as a possible D gene (6 bases). The CDR3 extends over 13 amino acids. The V gene's germline CDR1 is KGHSH and CDR2 LQKENI. The ends were cut back, 3 bases at V and 8 bases at J, with 11 bases in the middle. For the CDR3, the DNA is TGTGCCAGCTCACCTGGGACATTAGACATTCAGTACTTC. Its translation: CASSPGTLDIQYF.

The chain carries TRBV10-3 and TRBJ1-1, with TRBD1 identical over 7 bases. Per germline, CDR1 ENHRY and CDR2 SYGVKD. J was trimmed by 3 bases and V by 0 bases; bases with no gene match: 16. This CDR3 has 19 amino acids. This CDR3 reads CAISESANPTGNKDTEAFF. The CDR3 DNA reads as TGTGCCATCAGTGAGTCTGCGAATCCGACAGGGAATAAGGACACTGAAGCTTTCTTT.

In DNA form, the CDR3 reads TGTGCCAGTAGTATGAGTACCCCCTACTATAGCAATCAGCCCCAGCATTTT. Translation: CASSMSTPYYSNQPQHF. The chain recombines TRBV19 with TRBJ1-5; D gene uncertain. The CDR3 covers 17 residues. Germline V gene data show CDR1 as LNHDA and CDR2 as SQIVND (reference sequence). V dropped 3 bases and J dropped 0 bases, with 15 bases sitting between them.

The V gene is TRBV7-9, the J gene TRBJ2-1; TRBD2 matches 7 bases. The CDR3 extends over 12 amino acids. Losses at the gene ends were 4 bases for V and 9 bases for J; bases not matched to a gene: 3. CDR1 and CDR2 from the germline V gene are SEHNR and FQNEAQ (reference sequence). The CDR3 DNA is TGTGCCAGCAGCTGGGGGGGATCTGAGCAGTTCTTC. It specifies CASSWGGSEQFF.

The rearrangement joins TRBV9 to TRBJ1-2; 8 nucleotides line up with TRBD1. The CDR3 totals 15 residues. With V trimmed by 3 bases and J by 1 base, 5 bases remained unmatched. Germline CDR1 reads SGDLS; CDR2 reads YYNGEE. CDR3 bases: TGTGCCAGCAGCGCGAGGGGGACAGGTAACTATGGCTACACCTTC. Amino acids: CASSARGTGNYGYTF. Variable domain in full (rest from reference TRBV9 and TRBJ1-2): DSGVTQTPKHLITATGQRVTLRCSPRSGDLSVYWYQQSLDQGLQFLIQYYNGEERAKGNILERFSAQQFPDLHSELNLSSLELGDSALYFCASSARGTGNYGYTFGSGTRLTVV.

This clone was picked up one time. V gene TRBV18 combines with J gene TRBJ2-3, with 10 bases fitting TRBD2. The V gene end was trimmed by 1 base and the J gene end by 3 bases; junction bases not matched to a gene: 4. This CDR3 is 16 amino acids long. Looked up from germline, CDR1 is KGHSH and CDR2 is LQKENI. The CDR3 reads CASSPRKLAGTDTQYF. The CDR3 nucleotides read TGTGCCAGCTCACCACGGAAACTAGCGGGAACAGATACGCAGTATTTT.

The chain recombines TRBV7-9 with TRBJ2-4, with 8 bases lining up with TRBD1. Germline CDR1 reads SEHNR; CDR2 reads FQNEAQ (reference sequence). This CDR3 spans 16 amino acids. Trimming removed 1 base from V and 0 bases from J; junction bases left unmatched: 2. The CDR3 DNA reads as TGTGCCAGCAGCTTAGAACAGGGGGGAGCCAAAAACATTCAGTACTTC. Protein sequence: CASSLEQGGAKNIQYF.